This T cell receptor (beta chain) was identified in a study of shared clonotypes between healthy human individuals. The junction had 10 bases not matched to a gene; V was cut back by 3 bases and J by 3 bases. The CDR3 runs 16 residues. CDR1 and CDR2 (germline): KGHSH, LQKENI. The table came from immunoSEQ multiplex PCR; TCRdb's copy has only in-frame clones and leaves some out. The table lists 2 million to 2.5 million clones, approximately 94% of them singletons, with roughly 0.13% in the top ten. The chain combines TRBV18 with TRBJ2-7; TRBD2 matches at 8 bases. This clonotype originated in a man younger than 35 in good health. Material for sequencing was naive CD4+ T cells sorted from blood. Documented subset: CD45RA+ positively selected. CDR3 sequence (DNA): TGTGCCAGCTCACCGGGGCAGCGGGGGTTGAACTACGAGCAGTACTTC. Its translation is CASSPGQRGLNYEQYF.